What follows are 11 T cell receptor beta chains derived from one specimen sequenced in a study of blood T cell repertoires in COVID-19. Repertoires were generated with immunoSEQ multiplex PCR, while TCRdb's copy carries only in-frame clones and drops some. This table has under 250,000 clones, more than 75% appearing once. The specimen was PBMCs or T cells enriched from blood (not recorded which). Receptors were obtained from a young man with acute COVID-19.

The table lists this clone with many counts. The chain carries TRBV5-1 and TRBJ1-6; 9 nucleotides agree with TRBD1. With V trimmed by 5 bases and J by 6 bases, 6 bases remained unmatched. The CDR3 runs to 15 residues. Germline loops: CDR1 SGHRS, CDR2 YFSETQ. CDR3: CASSGTGKPNSPLHF. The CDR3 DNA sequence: TGCGCCAGCAGTGGGACAGGGAAGCCTAATTCACCCCTCCACTTT.

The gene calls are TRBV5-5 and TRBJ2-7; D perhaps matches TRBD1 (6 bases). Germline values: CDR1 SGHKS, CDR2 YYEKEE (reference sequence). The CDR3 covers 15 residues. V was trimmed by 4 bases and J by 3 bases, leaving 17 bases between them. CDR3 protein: CASSPAAGGFYEQYF. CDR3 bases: TGTGCCAGCAGCCCGGCTGCTGGGGGCTTCTACGAGCAGTACTTC.

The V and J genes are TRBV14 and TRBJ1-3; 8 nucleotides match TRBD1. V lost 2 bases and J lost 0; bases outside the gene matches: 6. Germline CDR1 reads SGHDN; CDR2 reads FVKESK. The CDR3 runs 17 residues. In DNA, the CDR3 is TGTGCCAGCAGCCAACGGACAGGGTATGGCTCTGGAAACACCATATATTTT. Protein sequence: CASSQRTGYGSGNTIYF.

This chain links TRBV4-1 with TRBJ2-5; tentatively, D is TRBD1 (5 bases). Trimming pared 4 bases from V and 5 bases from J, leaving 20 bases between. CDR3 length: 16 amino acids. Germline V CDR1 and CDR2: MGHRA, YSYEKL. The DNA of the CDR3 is TGCGCCAGCAGCCCCGGATGGGGCGGAAGGTTGGAGACCCAGTACTTC. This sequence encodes CASSPGWGGRLETQYF.

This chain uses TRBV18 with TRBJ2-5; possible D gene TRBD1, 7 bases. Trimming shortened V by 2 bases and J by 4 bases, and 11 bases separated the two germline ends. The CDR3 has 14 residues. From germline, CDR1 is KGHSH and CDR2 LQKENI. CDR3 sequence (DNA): TGTGCCAGCTCACCATTCCAGGGGGGAGAGACCCAGTACTTC. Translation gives CASSPFQGGETQYF. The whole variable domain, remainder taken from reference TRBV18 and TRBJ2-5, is NAGVMQNPRHLVRRRGQEARLRCSPMKGHSHVYWYRQLPEEGLKFMVYLQKENIIDESGMPKERFSAEFPKEGPSILRIQQVVRGDSAAYFCASSPFQGGETQYFGPGTRLLVL.

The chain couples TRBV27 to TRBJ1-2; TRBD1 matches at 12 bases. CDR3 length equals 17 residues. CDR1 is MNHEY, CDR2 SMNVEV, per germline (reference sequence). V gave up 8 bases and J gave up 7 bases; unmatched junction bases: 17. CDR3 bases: TGTGCCAGCTCTACCTACCCTTGGGGACAGGGGGCTAGTGGCTACACCTTC. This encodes CASSTYPWGQGASGYTF.

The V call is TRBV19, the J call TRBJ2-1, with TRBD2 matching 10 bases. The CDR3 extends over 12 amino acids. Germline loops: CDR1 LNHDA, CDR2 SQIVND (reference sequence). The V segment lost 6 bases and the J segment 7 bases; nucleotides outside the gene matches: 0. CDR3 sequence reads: CASRLAGNEQFF. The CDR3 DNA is TGTGCCAGTAGACTAGCGGGGAATGAGCAGTTCTTC.

The CDR3 spells CSGRLAGGTDTQYF. The CDR3 DNA reads as TGCAGCGGAAGACTAGCGGGGGGCACAGATACGCAGTATTTT. This chain connects TRBV29-1 to TRBJ2-3; TRBD2 matches at 12 bases. Germline V gene sequence: CDR1 SQVTM, CDR2 ANQGSEA. The V gene end was trimmed by 7 bases and the J gene end by 1 base; junction bases not matched to a gene: 3. The CDR3 runs 14 residues.

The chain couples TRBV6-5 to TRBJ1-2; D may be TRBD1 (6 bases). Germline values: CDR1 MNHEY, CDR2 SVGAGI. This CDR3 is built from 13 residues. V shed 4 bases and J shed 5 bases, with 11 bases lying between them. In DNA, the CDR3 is TGTGCCAGCAGTTCCGGGACAAGATATGGCTACACCTTC. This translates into CASSSGTRYGYTF.

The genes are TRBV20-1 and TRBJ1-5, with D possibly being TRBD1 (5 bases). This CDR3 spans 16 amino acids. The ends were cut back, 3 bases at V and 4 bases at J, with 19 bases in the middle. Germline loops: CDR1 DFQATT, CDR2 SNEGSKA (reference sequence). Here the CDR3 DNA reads TGCAGTGCTAGTAGGTCGGTTGGGGGAGGTAATCAGCCCCAGCATTTT. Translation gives CSASRSVGGGNQPQHF.

The chain's CDR3 is CASSRPLPPGQGPNQPQHF. CDR3 in DNA: TGTGCCAGCAGTCGTCCCCTTCCACCGGGACAGGGCCCGAATCAGCCCCAGCATTTT. The chain employs TRBV6-6 and TRBJ1-5; 9 bases are shared with TRBD1. There are 19 residues in the CDR3. The germline V gene has CDR1 MNHNY and CDR2 SVGAGI (reference sequence). J gave up 4 bases and V 5 bases, and 18 bases lay outside the gene matches.